This TCR beta chain was recovered during a study of pediatric ulcerative colitis. Sequencing depth was up to 500,000 reads per sample. The method was immunoSEQ multiplex PCR; TCRdb's version includes in-frame clones alone and lacks a portion of them. The table lists about 36,000 clones, roughly 85% of them singletons, with 23% in the top ten. Germline assignment: CDR1 SGHRS and CDR2 YFSETQ. This CDR3 is 14 amino acids long. The V segment lost 7 bases and the J segment 5 bases; nucleotides outside the gene matches: 12. Concerning this clone itself: The antigen is not known.

Findings and caveats of the study: This repertoire reflects total lymphocytes rather than subpopulations like regulatory T cells. Acute severe colitis showed lower rectal diversity from clonal expansions.

The chain recombines TRBV5-1 with TRBJ2-7; 7 bases align to TRBD1. Material for sequencing was blood. This TCR derives from a girl aged 10 to 17 with moderate ulcerative colitis. The CDR3 DNA sequence: TGCGCCAGCGGTGAAGGGGGCGCGGCCCACGAGCAGTACTTC. This sequence encodes CASGEGGAAHEQYF.